One sample yielded the 17 T cell receptor beta chains listed below, sequenced in a study of T cells in Graves' hyperthyroidism and ophthalmopathy. RNA transcripts were the template for amplifying TCR beta CDR3 regions. HTBI primers drove first-round RT-PCR of the TCR CDR3. From the multiplex PCR reads, TCRdb called clonotypes with MiXCR, one entry per CDR3 protein. The table records around 600,000 distinct CDR3 sequences, 14% of them present only once. Sequences were obtained from blood. The receptor source for this set is a woman aged 50 to 60 with Graves' ophthalmopathy.

At least ten counts were recorded for this clonotype. V usage is TRBV6-2 or TRBV6-3 and J usage is TRBJ1-1; D perhaps matches TRBD1 (5 bases). CDR1 MNHEY and CDR2 SVGEGT come from the germline V gene. Trimming pared 2 bases from V and 0 bases from J, leaving 7 bases between. The CDR3 runs 14 residues. As DNA, the CDR3 is TGTGCCAGCAGTTACGACAGTTTGAACACTGAAGCTTTCTTT. Protein sequence: CASSYDSLNTEAFF.

This clonotype has a handful of counts. The chain carries TRBV20-1 and TRBJ2-3; D gene ambiguous. CDR3 length: 13 residues. Germline CDR1 DFQATT, CDR2 SNEGSKA (reference sequence). The V end lost 1 base, the J end lost 6 bases, and 11 bases lay between the germline ends. The CDR3 region is CSARATAFDTQYF. The CDR3 nucleotides read TGCAGTGCTAGAGCTACGGCGTTTGATACGCAGTATTTT.

Many counts were recorded for this clonotype. The chain links TRBV12-3 or TRBV12-4 to TRBJ2-7, with TRBD2 matching 8 bases. The CDR3 is 14 amino acids. Trimming removed 7 bases from V and 0 bases from J; junction bases left unmatched: 5. The chain's CDR3 is CASILSGISYEQYF. The CDR3 nucleotides read TGTGCCAGCATCCTTAGCGGGATCTCCTACGAGCAGTACTTC.

The chain has TRBV7-3 and TRBJ2-7, with TRBD1 identical over 11 bases. In germline, CDR1 is SGHTA, CDR2 FQGTGA. The J segment lost 2 bases and the V segment lost 7 bases, leaving 7 bases of the junction unmatched. This CDR3 contains 15 residues. The CDR3 loop is CASNPDRGHPYEQYF. The DNA of the CDR3 is TGTGCCAGCAACCCGGACAGGGGGCACCCCTACGAGCAGTACTTC. The full variable domain, completed using reference TRBV7-3 and TRBJ2-7, is GAGVSQTPSNKVTEKGKYVELRCDPISGHTALYWYRQSLGQGPEFLIYFQGTGAADDSGLPNDRFFAVRPEGSVSTLKIQRTERGDSAVYLCASNPDRGHPYEQYFGPGTRLTVT.

This clonotype has at least ten counts. The chain recombines TRBV7-2 with TRBJ1-5; D is undetermined. V was pared by 1 base and J by 2 bases, with 6 bases between. This CDR3 is built from 14 residues. Germline CDR1 SGHTA, CDR2 FQGNSA. For the CDR3, the DNA is TGTGCCAGCAGCTTAGTGGGTCGCAATCAGCCCCAGCATTTT. It codes for CASSLVGRNQPQHF.

In its sample, this clonotype was seen many times. V is TRBV12-3 or TRBV12-4 and J is TRBJ2-1; TRBD1 agrees at 8 bases. This CDR3 contains 16 residues. The ends lost 1 base at V and 5 bases at J; junction bases unmatched: 7. The CDR3 is CASSLVTGARHNEQFF. The DNA for the CDR3 is TGTGCCAGCAGTTTAGTGACAGGGGCCCGCCACAATGAGCAGTTCTTC.

This clonotype was counted ten times or more. This chain uses TRBV7-2 with TRBJ2-7, with unresolved D. The CDR3 runs 13 residues. The V end lost 2 bases, the J end lost 6 bases, and 11 bases lay between the germline ends. Germline-derived CDR1 and CDR2 are SGHTA and FQGNSA. The CDR3 sequence: CASSLILFSEQYF. The CDR3 bases are TGTGCCAGCAGCTTAATACTATTTAGCGAGCAGTACTTC. Drawing the rest from reference TRBV7-2 and TRBJ2-7, the complete variable domain is GAGVSQSPSNKVTEKGKDVELRCDPISGHTALYWYRQSLGQGLEFLIYFQGNSAPDKSGLPSDRFSAERTGGSVSTLTIQRTQQEDSAVYLCASSLILFSEQYFGPGTRLTVT.

J is TRBJ1-2 and V is TRBV13; a possible D gene is TRBD1 (5 bases). The CDR3 runs 15 residues. The V gene lost 5 bases and the J gene lost 5 bases, with 18 bases spanning the gap. Germline values: CDR1 PRHDT, CDR2 FYEKMQ (reference sequence). The CDR3 DNA reads as TGTGCCAGCAGCCCCCGGGACCCACGGAGTTATGGCTACACCTTC. Translation gives CASSPRDPRSYGYTF.

The chain combines TRBV20-1 with TRBJ1-1; D is unclear. CDR3 length: 13 residues. Germline loops: CDR1 DFQATT, CDR2 SNEGSKA (reference sequence). Between the trimmed V and J ends, which lost 5 bases and 0 bases, there was a span of 10 bases. In DNA form, the CDR3 reads TGCAGTGCTGTACACCTCATGAACACTGAAGCTTTCTTT. This encodes CSAVHLMNTEAFF.

This clonotype was counted ten times or more. The chain joins TRBV6-6 to TRBJ2-5; no reliable D call. This CDR3 is 19 amino acids long. V lost 0 bases to trimming and J lost 0 bases, with 20 bases between them. The germline V gene has CDR1 MNHNY and CDR2 SVGAGI (reference sequence). CDR3 amino acids: CASSYSSAGVSPNQETQYF. CDR3 sequence (DNA): TGTGCCAGCAGTTACTCGTCGGCAGGCGTTTCTCCCAACCAAGAGACCCAGTACTTC.

This clonotype was seen many times. The CDR3 DNA reads TGCAGTGCTAGAGTTCACGGGAGTTCGTCAGATACGCAGTATTTT. Protein: CSARVHGSSSDTQYF. The chain links TRBV20-1 to TRBJ2-3, with D possibly being TRBD2 (6 bases). The length of the CDR3 is 15 residues. The V end lost 1 base, the J end lost 4 bases, and 15 bases lay between the germline ends. CDR1 is DFQATT and CDR2 is SNEGSKA in the germline V gene (reference sequence).

A few counts support this clonotype. The chain couples TRBV7-9 to TRBJ2-6; 10 nucleotides match TRBD2. The J segment lost 4 bases and the V segment lost 10 bases, leaving 7 bases of the junction unmatched. The CDR3 is 15 amino acids. Looked up from germline, CDR1 is SEHNR and CDR2 is FQNEAQ (reference sequence). The CDR3 is CATLGSGRGANVLTF. The CDR3 DNA follows: TGTGCCACATTAGGTAGCGGGAGGGGGGCCAACGTCCTGACTTTC.

This clonotype was picked up a small number of times. The chain couples TRBV7-9 to TRBJ2-6, with D perhaps being TRBD1 or TRBD2 (7 bases each). The CDR3 loop spans 14 amino acids. CDR1 is SEHNR and CDR2 is FQNEAQ in the germline V gene (reference sequence). With 8 bases removed from V and 1 base from J, the gap between germline ends came to 9 bases. The CDR3 loop is CASQGGSGANVLTF. The CDR3 coding sequence is TGTGCCAGCCAGGGGGGGTCTGGGGCCAACGTCCTGACTTTC.

V usage is TRBV7-3 and J usage is TRBJ2-2, with TRBD2 matching over 7 bases. Germline V CDR1 and CDR2: SGHTA, FQGTGA. Unmatched junction bases numbered 4, after V lost 2 bases and J lost 1 base. CDR3 length: 16 amino acids. This CDR3 is CASSLQVAGNTGELFF. As DNA, the CDR3 is TGTGCCAGCAGCTTACAAGTAGCGGGGAACACCGGGGAGCTGTTTTTT.

Regarding this clonotype: A much more abundant neighbour one base away suggests this may be a read error. V is TRBV27 and J is TRBJ2-2; 7 positions agree with TRBD1. Germline loops: CDR1 MNHEY, CDR2 SMNVEV (reference sequence). The CDR3 consists of 17 residues. The CDR3 reads CASSLRWTGPNTGKLFF. The CDR3 DNA reads as TGTGCCAGCAGTTTACGCTGGACAGGACCGAACACCGGGAAGCTGTTTTTT.

This clonotype was counted at least ten times. The J gene is TRBJ2-7, the V gene TRBV18, with unresolved D. Trimming removed 6 bases at V and 5 bases at J, with 14 bases between. The length of the CDR3 is 13 residues. From germline, CDR1 is KGHSH and CDR2 LQKENI. The CDR3 sequence is CASSPIGGNEQYF. CDR3 sequence (DNA): TGTGCCAGCTCCCCCATAGGTGGCAACGAGCAGTACTTC. The full variable domain, its missing parts supplied by reference TRBV18 and TRBJ2-7, is NAGVMQNPRHLVRRRGQEARLRCSPMKGHSHVYWYRQLPEEGLKFMVYLQKENIIDESGMPKERFSAEFPKEGPSILRIQQVVRGDSAAYFCASSPIGGNEQYFGPGTRLTVT.

At least ten counts were recorded for this clonotype. The J gene is TRBJ2-1, the V gene TRBV5-1; 9 bases are a match to TRBD2. CDR3 length equals 15 residues. Per the germline V gene, CDR1 is SGHRS and CDR2 is YFSETQ. The trim removed 1 base at V and 8 bases at J, leaving 7 bases unmatched. The CDR3 protein is CASSLSSGRQDEQFF. In nucleotides, the CDR3 is TGCGCCAGCAGCTTGTCGAGCGGGAGGCAGGATGAGCAGTTCTTC.